A single T cell receptor beta chain is shown here with its context. The germline gives CDR1 SGHTA, CDR2 FQGNSA. V dropped 0 bases and J dropped 10 bases, with 4 bases sitting between them. The CDR3 loop spans 12 amino acids. Profiled with immunoSEQ multiplex PCR; TCRdb holds only in-frame clones, not every one. This table holds around 170,000 clones, less than 90% found once. Participant age was about 18 to 89 years, and participants resided in approximately 25 US areas. The data were taken from a study of blood T cell repertoires in COVID-19. Sequences were obtained from PBMCs or T cells enriched from blood (not recorded which). The V call is TRBV7-2, the J call TRBJ1-6, with D unresolved. The sequence was collected from a woman aged 45-60 years who had recovered from COVID-19. CDR3: CASSLAGSPLHF. In DNA, the CDR3 is TGTGCCAGCAGCTTAGCGGGCTCACCCCTCCACTTT. The variable domain in full, completed from reference TRBV7-2 and TRBJ1-6, reads GAGVSQSPSNKVTEKGKDVELRCDPISGHTALYWYRQSLGQGLEFLIYFQGNSAPDKSGLPSDRFSAERTGGSVSTLTIQRTQQEDSAVYLCASSLAGSPLHFGNGTRLTVT.